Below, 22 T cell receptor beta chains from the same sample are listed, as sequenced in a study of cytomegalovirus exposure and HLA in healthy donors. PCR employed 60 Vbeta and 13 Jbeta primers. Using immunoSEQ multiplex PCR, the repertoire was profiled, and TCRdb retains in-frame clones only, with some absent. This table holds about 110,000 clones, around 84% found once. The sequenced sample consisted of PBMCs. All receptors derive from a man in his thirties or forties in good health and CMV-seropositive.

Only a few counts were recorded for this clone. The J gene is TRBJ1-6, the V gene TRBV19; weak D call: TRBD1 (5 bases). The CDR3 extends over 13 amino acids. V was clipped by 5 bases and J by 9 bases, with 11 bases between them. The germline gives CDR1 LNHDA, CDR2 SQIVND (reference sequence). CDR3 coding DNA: TGTGCCAGTAGTGGGCAGGGAAGTTCACCCCTCCACTTT. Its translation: CASSGQGSSPLHF.

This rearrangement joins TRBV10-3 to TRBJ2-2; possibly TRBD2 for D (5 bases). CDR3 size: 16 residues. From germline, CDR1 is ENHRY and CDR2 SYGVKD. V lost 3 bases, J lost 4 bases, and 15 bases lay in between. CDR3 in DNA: TGTGCCATCAGTGACCGATCGGGGTACCTCACCGGGGAGCTGTTTTTT. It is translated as CAISDRSGYLTGELFF.

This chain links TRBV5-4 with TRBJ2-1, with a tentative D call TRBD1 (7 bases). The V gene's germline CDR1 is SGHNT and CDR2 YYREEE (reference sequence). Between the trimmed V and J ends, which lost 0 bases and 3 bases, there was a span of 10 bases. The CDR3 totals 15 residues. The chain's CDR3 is CASSLDRGGYNEQFF. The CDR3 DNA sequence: TGTGCCAGCAGCTTGGACAGGGGAGGCTACAATGAGCAGTTCTTC.

CDR3: CASSLIGTGLEDTQYF. The DNA for the CDR3 is TGTGCCAGCAGCTTGATTGGGACAGGGCTTGAAGATACGCAGTATTTT. The chain recombines TRBV7-3 with TRBJ2-3; TRBD1 agrees at 9 bases. Germline CDR1 reads SGHTA; CDR2 reads FQGTGA. The ends lost 3 bases at V and 5 bases at J; junction bases unmatched: 9. The CDR3 spans 16 residues.

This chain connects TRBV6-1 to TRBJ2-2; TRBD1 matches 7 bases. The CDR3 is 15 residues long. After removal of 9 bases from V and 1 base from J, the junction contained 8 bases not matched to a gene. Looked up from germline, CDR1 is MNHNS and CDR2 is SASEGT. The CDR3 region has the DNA TGTGCCAGTAACAGGGGCGCACTGAACACCGGGGAGCTGTTTTTT. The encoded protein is CASNRGALNTGELFF.

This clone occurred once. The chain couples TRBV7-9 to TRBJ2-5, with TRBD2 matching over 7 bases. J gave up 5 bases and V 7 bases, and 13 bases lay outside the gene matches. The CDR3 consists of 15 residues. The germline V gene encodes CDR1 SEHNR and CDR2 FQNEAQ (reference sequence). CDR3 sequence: CASTLRGEILETQYF. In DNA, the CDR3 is TGTGCCAGCACTCTTCGGGGGGAGATTTTGGAGACCCAGTACTTC.

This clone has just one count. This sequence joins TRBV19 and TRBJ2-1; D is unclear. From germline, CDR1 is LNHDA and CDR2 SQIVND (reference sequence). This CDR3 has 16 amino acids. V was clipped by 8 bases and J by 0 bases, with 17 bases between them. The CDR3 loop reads CASSQVGSSSYNEQFF. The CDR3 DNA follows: TGTGCCAGTTCCCAGGTGGGCTCGAGCTCCTACAATGAGCAGTTCTTC.

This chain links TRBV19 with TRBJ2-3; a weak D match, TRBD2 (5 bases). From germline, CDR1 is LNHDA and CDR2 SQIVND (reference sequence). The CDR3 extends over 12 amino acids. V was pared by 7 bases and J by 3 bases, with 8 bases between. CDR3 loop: CASNGETDTQYF. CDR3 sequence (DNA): TGTGCCAGTAACGGGGAAACAGATACGCAGTATTTT.

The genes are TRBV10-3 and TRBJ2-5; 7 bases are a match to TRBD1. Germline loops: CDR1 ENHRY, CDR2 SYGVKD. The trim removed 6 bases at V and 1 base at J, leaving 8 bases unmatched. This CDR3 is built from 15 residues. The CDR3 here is CAIRPTGFAQETQYF. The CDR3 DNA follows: TGTGCCATCAGGCCGACAGGGTTTGCCCAAGAGACCCAGTACTTC.

The CDR3 DNA reads as TGTGCCAGCAGCTTAACTGCGGGAACAGATACGCAGTATTTT. Protein product: CASSLTAGTDTQYF. V gene TRBV7-7 combines with J gene TRBJ2-3; D perhaps matches TRBD2 (6 bases). Trimming shortened V by 2 bases and J by 3 bases, and 9 bases separated the two germline ends. The CDR3 runs 14 residues. Germline V gene data show CDR1 as SSHAT and CDR2 as FNYEAQ (reference sequence).

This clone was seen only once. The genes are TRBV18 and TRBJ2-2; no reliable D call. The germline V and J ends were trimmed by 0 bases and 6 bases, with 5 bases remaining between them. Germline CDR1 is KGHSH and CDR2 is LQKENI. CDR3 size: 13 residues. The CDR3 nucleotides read TGTGCCAGCTCACCACCGAGGCCCGGGGAGCTGTTTTTT. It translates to CASSPPRPGELFF.

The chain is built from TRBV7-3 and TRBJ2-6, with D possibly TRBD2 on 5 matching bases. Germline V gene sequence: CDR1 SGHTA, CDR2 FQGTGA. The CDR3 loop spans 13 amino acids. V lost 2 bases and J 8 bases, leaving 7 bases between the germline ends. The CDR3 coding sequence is TGTGCCAGCAGCTTATCGGACTCCAACGTCCTGACTTTC. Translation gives CASSLSDSNVLTF.

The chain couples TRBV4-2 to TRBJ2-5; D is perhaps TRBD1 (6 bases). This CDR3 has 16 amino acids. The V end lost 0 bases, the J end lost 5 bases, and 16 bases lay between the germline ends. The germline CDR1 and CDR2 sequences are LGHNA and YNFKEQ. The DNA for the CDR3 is TGTGCCAGCAGCCAAGACGGGCAGGGGAAGGGGGAGACCCAGTACTTC. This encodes CASSQDGQGKGETQYF.

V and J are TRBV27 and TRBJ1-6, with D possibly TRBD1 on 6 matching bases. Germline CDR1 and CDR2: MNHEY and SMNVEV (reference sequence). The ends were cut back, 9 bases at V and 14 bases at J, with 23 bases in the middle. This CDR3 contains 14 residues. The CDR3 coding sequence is TGTGCCAGTCAAATGAGGGGGATTAGAACCTCCCTCCACTTT. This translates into CASQMRGIRTSLHF.

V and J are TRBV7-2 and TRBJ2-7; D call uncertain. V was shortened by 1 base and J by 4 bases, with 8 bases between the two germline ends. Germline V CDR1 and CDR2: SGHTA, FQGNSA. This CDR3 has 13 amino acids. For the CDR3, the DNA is TGTGCCAGCAGCTTAGGTAGAGATTACGAGCAGTACTTC. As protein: CASSLGRDYEQYF. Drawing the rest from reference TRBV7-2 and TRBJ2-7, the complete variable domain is GAGVSQSPSNKVTEKGKDVELRCDPISGHTALYWYRQSLGQGLEFLIYFQGNSAPDKSGLPSDRFSAERTGGSVSTLTIQRTQQEDSAVYLCASSLGRDYEQYFGPGTRLTVT.

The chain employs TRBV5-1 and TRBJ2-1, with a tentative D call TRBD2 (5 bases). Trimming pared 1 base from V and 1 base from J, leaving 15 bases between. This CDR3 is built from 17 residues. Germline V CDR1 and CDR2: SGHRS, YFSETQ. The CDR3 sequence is CASSLSVGRGSYNEQFF. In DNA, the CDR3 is TGCGCCAGCAGCTTGTCGGTAGGGCGAGGGTCCTACAATGAGCAGTTCTTC.

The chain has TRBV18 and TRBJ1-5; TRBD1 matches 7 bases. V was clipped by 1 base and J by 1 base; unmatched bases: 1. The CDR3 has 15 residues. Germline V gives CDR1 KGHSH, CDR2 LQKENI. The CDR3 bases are TGTGCCAGCTCACCACAGGGGGCAAGCAATCAGCCCCAGCATTTT. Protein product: CASSPQGASNQPQHF. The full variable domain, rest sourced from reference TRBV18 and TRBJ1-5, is NAGVMQNPRHLVRRRGQEARLRCSPMKGHSHVYWYRQLPEEGLKFMVYLQKENIIDESGMPKERFSAEFPKEGPSILRIQQVVRGDSAAYFCASSPQGASNQPQHFGDGTRLSIL.

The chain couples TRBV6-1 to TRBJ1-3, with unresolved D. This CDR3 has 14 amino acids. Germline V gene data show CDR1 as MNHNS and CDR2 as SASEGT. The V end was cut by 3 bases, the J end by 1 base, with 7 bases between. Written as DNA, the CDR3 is TGTGCCAGCAGTGACCAGGTTTCTGGAAACACCATATATTTT. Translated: CASSDQVSGNTIYF.

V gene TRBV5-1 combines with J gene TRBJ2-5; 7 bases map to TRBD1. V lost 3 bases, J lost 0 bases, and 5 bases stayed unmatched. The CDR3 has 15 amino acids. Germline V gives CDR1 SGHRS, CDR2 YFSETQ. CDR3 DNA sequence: TGCGCCAGCAGCTACCTACAGGGGTACCAAGAGACCCAGTACTTC. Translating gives CASSYLQGYQETQYF.

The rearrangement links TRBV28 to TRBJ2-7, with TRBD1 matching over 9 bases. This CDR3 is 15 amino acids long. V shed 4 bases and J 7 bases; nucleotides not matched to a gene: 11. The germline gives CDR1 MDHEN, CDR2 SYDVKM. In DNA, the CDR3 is TGTGCCAGCAGTTCGCCCGGGACAGGGTTAGGAGAGCAGTACTTC. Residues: CASSSPGTGLGEQYF.

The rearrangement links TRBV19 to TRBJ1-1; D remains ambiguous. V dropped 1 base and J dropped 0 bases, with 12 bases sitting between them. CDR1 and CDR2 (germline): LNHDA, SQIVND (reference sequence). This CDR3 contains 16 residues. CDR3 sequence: CASSIGGRIMNTEAFF. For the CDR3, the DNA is TGTGCCAGTAGTATAGGAGGGAGGATCATGAACACTGAAGCTTTCTTT.

CDR3 residues: CASSRTGTGVTGELFF. The CDR3 DNA reads as TGCGCCAGCAGCCGGACCGGGACAGGGGTTACCGGGGAGCTGTTTTTT. The chain couples TRBV5-1 to TRBJ2-2; the match to TRBD1 covers 10 bases. CDR3 length: 16 amino acids. The V gene's germline CDR1 is SGHRS and CDR2 YFSETQ. The J segment lost 5 bases and the V segment lost 4 bases, leaving 8 bases of the junction unmatched. Drawing the rest from reference TRBV5-1 and TRBJ2-2, the complete variable domain is KAGVTQTPRYLIKTRGQQVTLSCSPISGHRSVSWYQQTPGQGLQFLFEYFSETQRNKGNFPGRFSGRQFSNSRSEMNVSTLELGDSALYLCASSRTGTGVTGELFFGEGSRLTVL.